The next 6 T cell receptor beta chains were all read from a single sample in a study of T cells in Graves' hyperthyroidism and ophthalmopathy. TCR beta CDR3 regions were amplified from RNA transcripts. The HTBI primer set was used in a first-round RT-PCR of the TCR CDR3. TCRdb re-called the multiplex PCR reads with MiXCR, one entry per CDR3 protein. This table has about 420,000 distinct CDR3 sequences, about 13% appearing once. Source material: blood. These receptors originate from a woman aged 18-29 years with Graves' hyperthyroidism.

This clonotype was seen at least ten times. The CDR3 DNA follows: TGCGCCAGCAGCTTGGAACAGGGCCACCAGGTTGGCAAAAACATTCAGTACTTC. Its protein product is CASSLEQGHQVGKNIQYF. The rearrangement links TRBV5-1 to TRBJ2-4; D perhaps matches TRBD1 (6 bases). CDR1 is SGHRS, CDR2 YFSETQ, per germline. This CDR3 is built from 18 residues. Trimming took 0 bases from V and 3 from J, leaving 19 bases between them.

V usage is TRBV2 and J usage is TRBJ2-1, with TRBD1 matching 8 bases. The CDR3 extends over 14 amino acids. With V trimmed by 6 bases and J by 8 bases, 9 bases remained unmatched. CDR1 is SNHLY and CDR2 is FYNNEI in the germline V gene. CDR3 sequence (DNA): TGTGCCAGCAGGGCCGGACAGGGAATAGATGAGCAGTTCTTC. It encodes CASRAGQGIDEQFF.

This clonotype has just a few counts. The chain couples TRBV12-3 or TRBV12-4 to TRBJ1-4; no reliable D call. This CDR3 has 11 residues. V was shortened by 2 bases and J by 9 bases, with 4 bases between the two germline ends. DNA for the CDR3: TGTGCCAGCAGTTTATATAAAAAACTGTTTTTT. It yields the protein CASSLYKKLFF.

This rearrangement joins TRBV7-2 to TRBJ2-1; D is possibly TRBD1 or TRBD2 (6 bases each). V lost 3 bases, J lost 7 bases, and 16 bases lay in between. CDR3 size: 15 residues. Per germline, CDR1 SGHTA and CDR2 FQGNSA. The CDR3 DNA sequence: TGTGCCAGCAGCTTGACCGGGAGCAGGGGAAATGAGCAGTTCTTC. Translated: CASSLTGSRGNEQFF.

The sample holds one count of this clonotype. The chain employs TRBV28 and TRBJ2-5, with unresolved D. V lost 4 bases to trimming and J lost 5 bases, with 8 bases between them. Germline V gene sequence: CDR1 MDHEN, CDR2 SYDVKM. This CDR3 spans 12 amino acids. The DNA of the CDR3 is TGTGCCAGCAGTTCCGTCATGGAGACCCAGTACTTC. Its protein product is CASSSVMETQYF. The whole variable domain, remainder taken from reference TRBV28 and TRBJ2-5, is DVKVTQSSRYLVKRTGEKVFLECVQDMDHENMFWYRQDPGLGLRLIYFSYDVKMKEKGDIPEGYSVSREKKERFSLILESASTNQTSMYLCASSSVMETQYFGPGTRLLVL.

With respect to this clonotype: A much larger clone lies a single base off, so this may be a read error. The chain couples TRBV27 to TRBJ2-5, with D tentatively TRBD2 (6 bases). The germline V and J ends were trimmed by 0 bases and 7 bases, with 18 bases remaining between them. Germline values: CDR1 MNHEY, CDR2 SMNVEV (reference sequence). The CDR3 consists of 16 residues. The CDR3: CASSLSSGALGGTQYF. Written as DNA, the CDR3 is TGTGCCAGCAGTTTATCCAGCGGAGCCCTGGGGGGGACCCAGTACTTC.